This T cell receptor beta chain was documented in a study of regulatory T cells in long-lasting Graves disease. Arm-PCR of CDR3 regions and iRepertoire HTBI primers were the basis on which TCR beta libraries were built. Authors' data handling: From all samples, identification returned 11 to 15 TRBJ and approximately 62 TRBV segments. Each CDR3 protein is one row after TCRdb ran MiXCR on the multiplex PCR reads. The V and J calls were not made by the authors but by TCRdb's processing. The top ten clones hold about 10% of a sample with almost 450,000 distinct CDR3 sequences, about 17% of them seen once. Germline values: CDR1 LNHDA, CDR2 SQIVND (reference sequence). The CDR3 contains 13 residues. With 0 bases clipped from V and 9 bases from J, the junction kept 2 bases outside the gene matches. The sample's time point: newly diagnosed GD, antithyroid drugs for less than 3 months. The TCR library was made from RNA that had been extracted from PBMCs in TRIzol.

Separately, the same data were catalogued under a study of T cells in Graves' hyperthyroidism and ophthalmopathy. That report adds: The HTBI primer set was used in a first-round RT-PCR of the TCR CDR3.

This specimen consisted of peripheral blood mononuclear cells (PBMCs), obtained at new diagnosis, from a patient treated with antithyroid drugs. The sequence came from a woman aged 25 to 45 with Graves disease. The J gene is TRBJ2-1, the V gene TRBV19; 7 bases line up with TRBD1. DNA for the CDR3: TGTGCCAGTAGTATAGATGAGGGGGCTGAGCAGTTCTTC. Amino acids: CASSIDEGAEQFF.